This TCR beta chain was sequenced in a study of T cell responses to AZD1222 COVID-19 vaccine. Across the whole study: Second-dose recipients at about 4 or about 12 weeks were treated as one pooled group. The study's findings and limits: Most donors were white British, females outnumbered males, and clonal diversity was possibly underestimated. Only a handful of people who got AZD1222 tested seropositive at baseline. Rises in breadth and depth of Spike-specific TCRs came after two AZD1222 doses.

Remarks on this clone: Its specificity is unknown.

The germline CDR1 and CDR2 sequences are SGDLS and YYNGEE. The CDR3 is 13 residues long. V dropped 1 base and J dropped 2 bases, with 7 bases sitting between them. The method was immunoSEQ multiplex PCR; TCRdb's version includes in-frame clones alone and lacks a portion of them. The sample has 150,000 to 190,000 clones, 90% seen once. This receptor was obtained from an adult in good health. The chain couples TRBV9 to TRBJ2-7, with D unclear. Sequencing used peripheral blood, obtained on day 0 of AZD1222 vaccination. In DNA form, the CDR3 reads TGTGCCAGCAGCGTATCTTCGGCCTACGAGCAGTACTTC. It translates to CASSVSSAYEQYF.